This T cell receptor beta chain comes out of a study of cytomegalovirus exposure and HLA in healthy donors. Both 60 Vbeta primers and 13 Jbeta primers went into the PCR. Using immunoSEQ multiplex PCR, the repertoire was profiled, and TCRdb retains in-frame clones only, with some absent. The sample shows 150,000 to 250,000 clones, and roughly 0.74% sits with its ten largest clones. V was pared by 2 bases and J by 8 bases, with 8 bases of the junction left unmatched. CDR1 is PRHDT and CDR2 is FYEKMQ in the germline V gene (reference sequence). This CDR3 has 14 residues. This chain links TRBV13 with TRBJ1-2; TRBD1 matches 7 bases. The sequence was obtained from a boy between 5 and 17 years old in good health and CMV-seronegative. Sequencing used PBMCs. This CDR3 is CASSLYRQGGGYTF. Here the CDR3 DNA reads TGTGCCAGCAGCTTATACCGACAGGGCGGGGGCTACACCTTC. The variable domain in full, completed from reference TRBV13 and TRBJ1-2, reads AAGVIQSPRHLIKEKRETATLKCYPIPRHDTVYWYQQGPGQDPQFLISFYEKMQSDKGSIPDRFSAQQFSDYHSELNMSSLELGDSALYFCASSLYRQGGGYTFGSGTRLTVV.